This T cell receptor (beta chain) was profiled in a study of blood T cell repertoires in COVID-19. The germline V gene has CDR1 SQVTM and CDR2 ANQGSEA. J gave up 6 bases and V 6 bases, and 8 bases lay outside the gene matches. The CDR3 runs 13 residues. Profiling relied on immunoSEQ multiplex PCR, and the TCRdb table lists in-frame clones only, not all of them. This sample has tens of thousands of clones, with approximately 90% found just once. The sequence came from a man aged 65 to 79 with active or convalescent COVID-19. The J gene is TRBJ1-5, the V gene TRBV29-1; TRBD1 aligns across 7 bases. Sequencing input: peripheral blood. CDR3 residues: CSVGQSPGQPQHF. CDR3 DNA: TGCAGCGTGGGACAGAGCCCGGGTCAGCCCCAGCATTTT.